This is a list of T cell receptor beta chains from one sample in a study of T cells in Graves' hyperthyroidism and ophthalmopathy. MiXCR, applied by TCRdb to the multiplex PCR reads, yields one record per CDR3 protein. The sample has 600,000 to 800,000 distinct CDR3 sequences, just over 35% seen once; the top ten hold 31%. The sequencing input was blood. The receptors shown here come from a woman between 40 and 55 years old with Graves' hyperthyroidism. Both conserved end residues are part of each CDR3. Each record gives: J gene, V gene, D gene, clone size, CDR3 protein, CDR3 DNA. The D gene is left open where the match is weak. Clone size appears in some rows only: once, few, many, or a class for an expanded clone.

j_call: TRBJ1-4; v_call: TRBV10-3; d_call: TRBD1; clone_size: -; cdr3_aa: CAIRPGTDNEKLFF; cdr3_nt: TGTGCCATCAGGCCCGGGACAGATAATGAAAAACTGTTTTTT
j_call: TRBJ1-4; v_call: TRBV6-2/TRBV6-3; d_call: -; clone_size: -; cdr3_aa: CAWRGGNEKLFF; cdr3_nt: TGTGCCTGGAGGGGGGGTAATGAAAAACTGTTTTTT
j_call: TRBJ2-3; v_call: TRBV9; d_call: TRBD1; clone_size: few; cdr3_aa: CASTTGGAGTDTQYF; cdr3_nt: TGTGCCAGCACTACAGGGGGCGCAGGGACAGATACGCAGTATTTT
j_call: TRBJ1-2; v_call: TRBV10-3; d_call: TRBD1; clone_size: -; cdr3_aa: CAISESLIGQGYYGYTF; cdr3_nt: TGTGCCATCAGTGAGTCTTTAATAGGACAGGGGTACTATGGCTACACCTTC
j_call: TRBJ1-2; v_call: TRBV7-2; d_call: TRBD1; clone_size: -; cdr3_aa: CASSSEGQGPPPYTF; cdr3_nt: TGTGCCAGCAGTTCGGAAGGACAGGGGCCCCCCCCCTACACCTTC
j_call: TRBJ2-5; v_call: TRBV20-1; d_call: TRBD2; clone_size: many; cdr3_aa: CSARELAGPEAQYF; cdr3_nt: TGCAGTGCTAGAGAGCTAGCGGGGCCCGAGGCCCAGTACTTC
j_call: TRBJ1-2; v_call: TRBV7-9; d_call: TRBD1; clone_size: -; cdr3_aa: CASSPRGTGNGYTF; cdr3_nt: TGTGCCAGCAGCCCCCGGGGGACAGGGAATGGCTACACCTTC
j_call: TRBJ1-1; v_call: TRBV2; d_call: -; clone_size: many; cdr3_aa: CASSDDSLEAFF; cdr3_nt: TGTGCCAGCAGTGATGACAGCTTGGAAGCTTTCTTT
j_call: TRBJ1-3; v_call: TRBV20-1; d_call: -; clone_size: -; cdr3_aa: CSAREVAAGNTIYF; cdr3_nt: TGCAGTGCTAGAGAGGTCGCCGCTGGAAACACCATATATTTT
j_call: TRBJ1-1; v_call: TRBV10-3; d_call: -; clone_size: many; cdr3_aa: CAISEGGEAFF; cdr3_nt: TGTGCCATCAGTGAAGGGGGTGAAGCTTTCTTT
j_call: TRBJ1-4; v_call: TRBV24-1; d_call: -; clone_size: many; cdr3_aa: CATSDFSAVEAGEKLFF; cdr3_nt: TGTGCCACCAGTGATTTTAGCGCGGTGGAGGCAGGCGAAAAACTGTTTTTT
j_call: TRBJ1-4; v_call: TRBV5-1; d_call: -; clone_size: -; cdr3_aa: CASSLPGREKLFF; cdr3_nt: TGCGCCAGCAGCTTACCCGGGCGGGAAAAACTGTTTTTT
j_call: TRBJ2-5; v_call: TRBV20-1; d_call: -; clone_size: many; cdr3_aa: CSARGTTGRETQYF; cdr3_nt: TGCAGTGCTAGAGGAACCACCGGGCGAGAGACCCAGTACTTC
j_call: TRBJ2-7; v_call: TRBV10-3; d_call: TRBD2; clone_size: few; cdr3_aa: CAISDQGAASSGRVNEQYF; cdr3_nt: TGTGCCATCAGTGACCAAGGAGCTGCCAGTAGCGGGAGGGTCAACGAGCAGTACTTC
j_call: TRBJ1-3; v_call: TRBV7-2; d_call: -; clone_size: -; cdr3_aa: CASSFRETSGNTIYF; cdr3_nt: TGTGCCAGCAGCTTCAGGGAAACCTCTGGAAACACCATATATTTT
j_call: TRBJ1-3; v_call: TRBV10-3; d_call: -; clone_size: -; cdr3_aa: CASRPDLGPSSGNTIYF; cdr3_nt: TGTGCCAGCAGGCCTGATTTGGGACCGAGCTCTGGAAACACCATATATTTT
j_call: TRBJ1-5; v_call: TRBV5-5; d_call: TRBD1; clone_size: -; cdr3_aa: CASSSRDRGGKDQPQHF; cdr3_nt: TGTGCCAGCAGCTCAAGGGACAGGGGTGGCAAGGATCAGCCCCAGCATTTT
j_call: TRBJ2-5; v_call: TRBV29-1; d_call: -; clone_size: many; cdr3_aa: CSVEHRVQETQYF; cdr3_nt: TGCAGCGTTGAACACAGGGTGCAAGAGACCCAGTACTTC
j_call: TRBJ2-7; v_call: TRBV12-3/TRBV12-4; d_call: -; clone_size: many; cdr3_aa: CASSGLVYEQYF; cdr3_nt: TGTGCCAGCAGTGGTCTAGTATACGAGCAGTACTTC
j_call: TRBJ1-1; v_call: TRBV7-9; d_call: -; clone_size: many; cdr3_aa: CASNGNLNTEAFF; cdr3_nt: TGTGCCAGCAACGGGAATTTGAACACTGAAGCTTTCTTT
j_call: TRBJ1-2; v_call: TRBV6-5; d_call: -; clone_size: -; cdr3_aa: CASSHRGAAYGYTF; cdr3_nt: TGTGCCAGCAGCCATCGGGGGGCAGCCTATGGCTACACCTTC
j_call: TRBJ1-1; v_call: TRBV5-6; d_call: -; clone_size: -; cdr3_aa: CASSAGSFLTFF; cdr3_nt: TGTGCCAGCAGCGCAGGTAGTTTTCTGACTTTCTTT
j_call: TRBJ1-2; v_call: TRBV7-8; d_call: -; clone_size: many; cdr3_aa: CASSLRHHSTNYGYTF; cdr3_nt: TGTGCCAGCAGCTTACGCCACCACTCCACTAACTATGGCTACACCTTC
j_call: TRBJ1-1; v_call: TRBV6-9; d_call: -; clone_size: -; cdr3_aa: CASSYSYIGGAEAFF; cdr3_nt: TGTGCCAGCAGTTATTCGTATATTGGGGGGGCTGAAGCTTTCTTT
j_call: TRBJ2-7; v_call: TRBV29-1; d_call: TRBD1; clone_size: -; cdr3_aa: CSVDDGTGGYEQYF; cdr3_nt: TGCAGCGTTGACGACGGGACAGGGGGGTACGAGCAGTACTTC